This T cell receptor (beta chain) emerged from a study of CD8 T cells in Susac syndrome. After extraction with the RNeasy kit, about 0.45 to 1 ug of the RNA was reverse transcribed using random hexamers. An immunoSEQ multiplex PCR generated amplified TCR beta CDR3 products spanning 54 Vbeta and 13 Jbeta. Each CDR3 protein gets one entry after TCRdb re-called the immunoSEQ multiplex PCR reads with MiXCR. The sample has fewer than 250,000 distinct CDR3 sequences, approximately 94% seen once. Trimming stripped 2 bases from V and 8 bases from J, with 18 bases between. The V gene's germline CDR1 is SNHLY and CDR2 FYNNEI. The CDR3 runs to 15 residues. TCR beta sequences were obtained from blood CD8+ and CD4+ T cells. Healthy donors constituted the controls, which were matched for age and sex. TEMRA cells were FACS-enriched, unlike CD8+ and CD4+ T cells, which were negatively isolated. This clonotype was found once.

This sequence joins TRBV2 and TRBJ2-5; D unresolved. Sequences were obtained from CD4+ T cells from PBMCs. This TCR derives from a human donor in good health. The CDR3 spells CASSERRMELGTQYF. CDR3 sequence (DNA): TGTGCCAGCAGTGAAAGAAGGATGGAGCTAGGTACCCAGTACTTC.